What follows describes a single T cell receptor (beta chain). Its antigen has not been determined. No quality values exist for individual bases; no much larger clone is one base distant. The source of the sample is a study of T cell changes during pregnancy in multiple sclerosis (dated by TCRdb to between 2018 and 2021). Regarding the complete study: Changes in the T cell repertoire over the course of pregnancy were examined in this study in women with multiple sclerosis.

To prepare the library, the immunoSEQ multiplex PCR assay was applied. TCRdb took this table from immuneACCESS and kept in-frame rearrangements with V and J called. Such tables lack part of the clones; where checked against another copy, unresolved V genes explain under half of the gap, and the rest is unexplained. In all, the sample holds roughly 56,000 clones, and over 75% of those were seen once. Under 2% of the sample comes from the top ten. The sequenced sample was peripheral blood, obtained in the first trimester of pregnancy. The TCR comes from a female donor with multiple sclerosis, enrolled in a pregnancy study.

The DNA sequence is as follows: TGTGCCACCACGGGGATTTTACGGGGTGAGCAGTTCTTC. Translated, this is CATTGILRGEQFF. The chain is made from TRBV2 and TRBJ2-1; 5 matching bases give a weak D call of TRBD2. Including cysteine and phenylalanine, the CDR3 has 13 amino acids. Solely the CDR3 DNA is kept, with 39 bases framed from the first base. Trimming costs V 10 bases and J 9 bases, and their ends lie 19 bases apart. For CDR1 and CDR2, the germline V gene lists SNHLY and FYNNEI.